The clone carrying this TCR beta chain was recorded a few times. The antigen remains undetermined. Each donor was a Caucasian adult residing in Nashville, Tennessee. Tens of millions of PBMCs were counted before genomic DNA extraction. This entry is derived from a study of shared clonotypes between healthy human individuals. Study-wide points: It was expected that sequencing depth would affect clonotype sharing among donors.

Original analysis: Without quality scores, immunoSEQ junctional reads could not be filtered like full-length reads. Generated by immunoSEQ multiplex PCR, the TCRdb table keeps only in-frame clones and is missing some. V, J and clone size are taken as reported in that table, and D and trimming were inferred from the DNA itself. The table includes more than 400,000 clones, around 80% detected once. V lost 7 bases and J lost 4, with 14 bases in between. The CDR3 totals 14 residues. Per the germline V gene, CDR1 is MDHEN and CDR2 is SYDVKM. This chain links TRBV28 with TRBJ1-3; D might be TRBD1 (5 bases). Sequencing was done on a sample of PBMCs. This sequence originates from a woman aged 40-49 years in good health. Some clones in this sample may be carry-over from other donors' samples. The CDR3 DNA reads TGTGCCAGCAAGTACCCGGGACGGGGAAACACCATATATTTT. Encoded protein: CASKYPGRGNTIYF. The entire variable domain, with the rest obtained from reference TRBV28 and TRBJ1-3, is as follows: DVKVTQSSRYLVKRTGEKVFLECVQDMDHENMFWYRQDPGLGLRLIYFSYDVKMKEKGDIPEGYSVSREKKERFSLILESASTNQTSMYLCASKYPGRGNTIYFGEGSWLTVV.